This T cell receptor beta chain was profiled in a study of blood T cell repertoires in COVID-19 (TCRdb year 2020). As for the study more broadly: Samples from collaborators originated in the United States, Italy and Spain and spanned both the acute and convalescent phases of COVID-19. Samples were obtained from the ongoing ImmuneRACE study (first 160 participants) and from 950 to 1,500 subjects provided by 6 global collaborators. The sample metadata nearly always contained a de-identified subject ID, COVID-19 status, age in years and sex. The repertoires were made available in a free public database intended to serve as a resource for research on the immune response to SARS-CoV-2. The dataset comprised deeply sampled blood TCRbeta repertoires from subjects exposed to, actively infected with, or recovered from COVID-19. The material from the prospective study consisted of cDNA or gDNA derived from T cells, B-cell-depleted T cells, or PBMCs. Where HLA class I and class II types were available, the types were taken from metadata supplied by the sample provider, not from assay-based typing.

Overall study results and their limits: Clinical and demographic metadata were provided uncurated, with the amount varying by source and participant.

TCRbeta CDR3 regions were amplified from genomic DNA by means of the immunoSEQ Assay, a bias-controlled multiplex PCR. The study's processing was this. The number of nucleated cells in each sample was estimated from the amplification of reference gene primers within the assay. Sequence reads were collapsed and filtered to measure the absolute abundance of every unique TCRbeta CDR3 rearrangement. For each sample, productive Simpson clonality was calculated by taking the square root of Simpson's diversity index across productive rearrangements. TCRdb holds this immuneACCESS table with in-frame rearrangements only. Some clones are missing; in checked studies, unresolved V genes explain under half, and the rest has no known cause. V and J calls plus clone size are reproduced from that table; the DNA served to infer D and trimming. The sample includes approximately 320,000 clones, with more than 90% observed a single time. Of the sample, 2.6% is held by the ten largest clones.

In the prospective study, participants were about 18 to 100 years old, resided in 25 or so geographic areas of the United States, and were enrolled through a virtual design. In the prospective study, cohorts were assigned on the basis of participant-reported clinical history obtained from a screening survey and a study questionnaire. Recovered participants in ImmuneRACE Cohort 3 were defined as having two consecutive negative NP/OP PCR tests, clearance from a healthcare professional, or resolution of symptoms. In the prospective study, whole blood, serum and a nasopharyngeal or oropharyngeal swab were collected from each participant by mobile phlebotomists. Over a roughly 2-month period, participants in the prospective study had the option of providing additional blood draws and questionnaires. Prospective study blood samples were shipped either frozen or at room temperature before DNA extraction.

Trimming leaves V shorter by 1 base and J shorter by 7 bases, with the junction holding 7 bases beyond the gene matches. Per the germline V gene, SGHTA is the CDR1 and FQGNSA is the CDR2. From cysteine to phenylalanine, the CDR3 is 17 amino acids long. Only the CDR3 part of the read is kept: 51 bases, read in frame from the first base. Note on this clone: Its target antigen remains unknown. There are no base qualities to consult, and no much larger clone falls within one base.

The chain is made from TRBV7-2 and TRBJ1-6, with 10 bases aligning to TRBD1. Sequencing used PBMCs or T cells enriched from blood (not recorded which). The sequence was obtained from a man aged 55 to 70 who had recovered from COVID-19. The CDR3 is CASSLVAGQGRNSPLHF. The nucleotides read TGTGCCAGCAGCTTAGTGGCGGGACAGGGGAGAAATTCACCCCTCCACTTT. With the portions outside the CDR3 filled from the reference TRBV7-2 and TRBJ1-6 genes, the complete variable region becomes GAGVSQSPSNKVTEKGKDVELRCDPISGHTALYWYRQSLGQGLEFLIYFQGNSAPDKSGLPSDRFSAERTGGSVSTLTIQRTQQEDSAVYLCASSLVAGQGRNSPLHFGNGTRLTVT.